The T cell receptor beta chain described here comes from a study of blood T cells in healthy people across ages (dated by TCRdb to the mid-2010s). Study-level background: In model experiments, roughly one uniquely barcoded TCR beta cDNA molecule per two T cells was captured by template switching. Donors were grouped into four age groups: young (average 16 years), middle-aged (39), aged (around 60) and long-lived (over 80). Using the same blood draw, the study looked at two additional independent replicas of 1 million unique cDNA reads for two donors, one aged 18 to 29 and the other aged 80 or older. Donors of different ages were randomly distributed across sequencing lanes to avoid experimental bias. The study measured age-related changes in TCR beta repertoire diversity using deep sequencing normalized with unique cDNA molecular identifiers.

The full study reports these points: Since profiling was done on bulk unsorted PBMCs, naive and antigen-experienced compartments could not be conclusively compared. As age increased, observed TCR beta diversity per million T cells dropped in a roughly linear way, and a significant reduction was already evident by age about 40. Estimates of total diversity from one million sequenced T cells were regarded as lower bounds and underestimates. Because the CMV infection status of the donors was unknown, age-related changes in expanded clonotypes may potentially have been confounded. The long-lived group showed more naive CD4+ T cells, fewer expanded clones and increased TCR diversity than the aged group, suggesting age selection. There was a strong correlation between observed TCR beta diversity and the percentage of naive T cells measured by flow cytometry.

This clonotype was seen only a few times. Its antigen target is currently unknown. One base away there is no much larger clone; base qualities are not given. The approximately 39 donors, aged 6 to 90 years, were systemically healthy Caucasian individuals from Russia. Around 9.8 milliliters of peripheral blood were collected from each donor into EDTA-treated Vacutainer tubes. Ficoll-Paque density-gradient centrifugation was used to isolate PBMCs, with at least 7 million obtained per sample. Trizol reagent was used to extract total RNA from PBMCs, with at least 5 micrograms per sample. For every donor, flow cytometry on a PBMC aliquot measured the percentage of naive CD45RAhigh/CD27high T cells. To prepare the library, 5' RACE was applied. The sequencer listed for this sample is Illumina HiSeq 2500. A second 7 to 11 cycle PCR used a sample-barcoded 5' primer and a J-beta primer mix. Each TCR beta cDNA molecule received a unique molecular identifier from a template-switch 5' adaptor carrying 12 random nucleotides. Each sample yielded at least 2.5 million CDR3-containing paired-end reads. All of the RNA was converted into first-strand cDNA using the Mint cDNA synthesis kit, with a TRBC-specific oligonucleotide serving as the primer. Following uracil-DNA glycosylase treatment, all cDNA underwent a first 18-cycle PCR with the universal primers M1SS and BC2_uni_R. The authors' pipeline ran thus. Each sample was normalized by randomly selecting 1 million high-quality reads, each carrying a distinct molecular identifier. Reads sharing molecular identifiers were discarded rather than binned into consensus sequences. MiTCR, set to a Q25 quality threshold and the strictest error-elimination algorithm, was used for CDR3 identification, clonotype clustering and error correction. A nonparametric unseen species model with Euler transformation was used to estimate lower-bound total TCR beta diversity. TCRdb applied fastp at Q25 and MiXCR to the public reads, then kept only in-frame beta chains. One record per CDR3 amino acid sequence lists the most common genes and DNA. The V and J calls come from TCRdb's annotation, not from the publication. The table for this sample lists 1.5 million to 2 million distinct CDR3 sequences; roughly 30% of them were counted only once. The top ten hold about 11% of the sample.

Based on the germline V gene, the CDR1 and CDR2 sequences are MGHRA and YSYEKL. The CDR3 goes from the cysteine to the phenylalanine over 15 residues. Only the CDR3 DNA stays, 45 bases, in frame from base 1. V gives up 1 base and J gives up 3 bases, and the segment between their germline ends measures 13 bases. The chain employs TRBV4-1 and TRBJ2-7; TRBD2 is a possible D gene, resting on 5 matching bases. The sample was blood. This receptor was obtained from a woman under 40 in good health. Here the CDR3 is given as CASSQVSGASYEQYF. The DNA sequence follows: TGCGCCAGCAGCCAAGTGAGCGGTGCGAGCTACGAGCAGTACTTC.